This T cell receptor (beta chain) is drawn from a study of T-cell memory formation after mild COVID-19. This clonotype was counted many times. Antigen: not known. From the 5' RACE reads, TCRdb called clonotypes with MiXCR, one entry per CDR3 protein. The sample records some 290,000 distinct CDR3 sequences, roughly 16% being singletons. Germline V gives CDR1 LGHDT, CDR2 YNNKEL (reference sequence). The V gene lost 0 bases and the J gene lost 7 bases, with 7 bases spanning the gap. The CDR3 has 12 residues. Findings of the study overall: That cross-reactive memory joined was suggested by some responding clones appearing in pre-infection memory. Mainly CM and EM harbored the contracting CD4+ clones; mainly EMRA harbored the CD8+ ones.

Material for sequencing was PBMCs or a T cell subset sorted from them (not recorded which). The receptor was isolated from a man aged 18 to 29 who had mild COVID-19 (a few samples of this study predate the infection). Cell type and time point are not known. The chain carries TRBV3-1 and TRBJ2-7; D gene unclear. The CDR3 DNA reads TGTGCCAGCAGCCAAGATGACCGGGAGCAGTACTTC. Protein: CASSQDDREQYF.